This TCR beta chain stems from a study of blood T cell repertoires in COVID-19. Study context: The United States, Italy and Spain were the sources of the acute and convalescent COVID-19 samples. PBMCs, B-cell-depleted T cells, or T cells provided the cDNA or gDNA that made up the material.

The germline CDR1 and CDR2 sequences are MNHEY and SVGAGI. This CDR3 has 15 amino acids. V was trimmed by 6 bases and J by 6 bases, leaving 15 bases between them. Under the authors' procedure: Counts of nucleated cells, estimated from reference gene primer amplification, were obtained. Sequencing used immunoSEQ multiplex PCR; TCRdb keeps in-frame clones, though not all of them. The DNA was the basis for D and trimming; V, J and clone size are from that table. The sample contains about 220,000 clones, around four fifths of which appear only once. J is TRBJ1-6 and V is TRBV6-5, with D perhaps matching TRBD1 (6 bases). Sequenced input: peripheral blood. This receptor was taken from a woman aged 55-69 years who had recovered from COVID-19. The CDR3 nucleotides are TGTGCCAGCAGCCTACAGGGAGGGGGTAATTCACCCCTCCACTTT. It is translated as CASSLQGGGNSPLHF.